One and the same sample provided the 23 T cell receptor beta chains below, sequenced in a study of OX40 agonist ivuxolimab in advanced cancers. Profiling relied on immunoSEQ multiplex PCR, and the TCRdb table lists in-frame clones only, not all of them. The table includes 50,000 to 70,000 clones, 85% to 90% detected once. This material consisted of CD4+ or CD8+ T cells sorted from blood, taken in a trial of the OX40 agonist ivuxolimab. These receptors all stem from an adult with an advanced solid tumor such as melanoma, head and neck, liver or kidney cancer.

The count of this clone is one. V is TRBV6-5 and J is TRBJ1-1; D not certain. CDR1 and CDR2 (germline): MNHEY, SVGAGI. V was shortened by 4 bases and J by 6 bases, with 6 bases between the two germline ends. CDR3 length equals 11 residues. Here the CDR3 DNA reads TGTGCCAGCAGTTCGTACGCTGAAGCTTTCTTT. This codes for CASSSYAEAFF.

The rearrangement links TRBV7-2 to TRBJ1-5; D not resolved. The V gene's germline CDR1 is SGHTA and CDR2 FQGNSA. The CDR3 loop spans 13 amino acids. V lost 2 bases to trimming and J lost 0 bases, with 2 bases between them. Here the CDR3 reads CASSLNSNQPQHF. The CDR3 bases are TGTGCCAGCAGCTTAAATAGCAATCAGCCCCAGCATTTT.

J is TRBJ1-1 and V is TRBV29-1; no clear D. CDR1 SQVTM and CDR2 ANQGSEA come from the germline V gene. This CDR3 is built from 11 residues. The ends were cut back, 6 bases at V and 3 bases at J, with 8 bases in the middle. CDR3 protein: CSVWRDTEAFF. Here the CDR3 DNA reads TGCAGCGTGTGGAGGGACACTGAAGCTTTCTTT.

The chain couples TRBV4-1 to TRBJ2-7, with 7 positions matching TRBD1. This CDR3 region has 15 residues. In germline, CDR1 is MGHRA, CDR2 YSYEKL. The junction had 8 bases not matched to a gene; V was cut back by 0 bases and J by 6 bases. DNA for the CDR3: TGCGCCAGCAGCCAAGACCCGGAACAGGGGTTCGAGCAGTACTTC. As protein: CASSQDPEQGFEQYF.

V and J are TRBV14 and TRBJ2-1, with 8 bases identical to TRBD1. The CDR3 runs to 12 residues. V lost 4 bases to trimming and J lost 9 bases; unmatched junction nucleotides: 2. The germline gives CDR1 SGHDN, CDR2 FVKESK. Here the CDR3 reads CASSRQGFEQFF. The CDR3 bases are TGTGCCAGCAGCCGACAGGGGTTTGAGCAGTTCTTC.

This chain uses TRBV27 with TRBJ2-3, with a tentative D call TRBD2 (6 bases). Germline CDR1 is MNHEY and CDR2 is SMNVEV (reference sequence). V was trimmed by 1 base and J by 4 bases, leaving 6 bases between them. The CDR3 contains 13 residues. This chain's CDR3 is CASSLWGADTQYF. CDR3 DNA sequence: TGTGCCAGCAGTTTATGGGGGGCAGATACGCAGTATTTT.

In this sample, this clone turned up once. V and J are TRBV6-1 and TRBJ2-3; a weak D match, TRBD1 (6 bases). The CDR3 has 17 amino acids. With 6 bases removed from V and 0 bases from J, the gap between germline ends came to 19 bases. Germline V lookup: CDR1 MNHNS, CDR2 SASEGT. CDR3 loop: CASRENVQGPSTDTQYF. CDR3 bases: TGTGCCAGCAGAGAAAACGTACAGGGTCCTAGCACAGATACGCAGTATTTT.

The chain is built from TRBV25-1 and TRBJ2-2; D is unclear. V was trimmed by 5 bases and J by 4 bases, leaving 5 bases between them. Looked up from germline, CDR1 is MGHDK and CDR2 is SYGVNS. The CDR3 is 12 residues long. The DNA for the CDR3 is TGTGCCAGCAGTCTCAGCACCGGGGAGCTGTTTTTT. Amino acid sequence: CASSLSTGELFF.

The CDR3 spells CASTPGAVSEAFF. For the CDR3, the DNA is TGTGCCAGTACCCCGGGGGCAGTGTCTGAAGCTTTCTTT. The chain is built from TRBV19 and TRBJ1-1; D perhaps matches TRBD1 (6 bases). Germline V gives CDR1 LNHDA, CDR2 SQIVND (reference sequence). CDR3 length: 13 amino acids. V lost 7 bases and J 6 bases, leaving 15 bases between the germline ends. Variable domain in full (rest from reference TRBV19 and TRBJ1-1): DGGITQSPKYLFRKEGQNVTLSCEQNLNHDAMYWYRQDPGQGLRLIYYSQIVNDFQKGDIAEGYSVSREKKESFPLTVTSAQKNPTAFYLCASTPGAVSEAFFGQGTRLTVV.

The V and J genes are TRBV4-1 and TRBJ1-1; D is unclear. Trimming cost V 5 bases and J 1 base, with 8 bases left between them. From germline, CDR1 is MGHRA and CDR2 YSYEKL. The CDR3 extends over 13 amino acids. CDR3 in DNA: TGCGCCAGCAGCGAAGTCCAGAACACTGAAGCTTTCTTT. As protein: CASSEVQNTEAFF.

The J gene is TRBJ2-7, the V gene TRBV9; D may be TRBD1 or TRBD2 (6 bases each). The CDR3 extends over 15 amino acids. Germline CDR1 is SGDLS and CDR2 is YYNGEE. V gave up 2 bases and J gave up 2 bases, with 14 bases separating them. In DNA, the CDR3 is TGTGCCAGCAGCGTTTGGGGGGCAGGGACCTACGAGCAGTACTTC. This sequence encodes CASSVWGAGTYEQYF.

CDR3 loop: CATSRDPHSYEQYF. The CDR3 bases are TGTGCCACCAGCAGAGATCCGCACAGCTACGAGCAGTACTTC. This chain uses TRBV15 with TRBJ2-7; no clear D. V lost 0 bases to trimming and J lost 3 bases, with 9 bases between them. CDR1 LNHNV and CDR2 YYDKDF come from the germline V gene (reference sequence). This CDR3 is 14 amino acids long.

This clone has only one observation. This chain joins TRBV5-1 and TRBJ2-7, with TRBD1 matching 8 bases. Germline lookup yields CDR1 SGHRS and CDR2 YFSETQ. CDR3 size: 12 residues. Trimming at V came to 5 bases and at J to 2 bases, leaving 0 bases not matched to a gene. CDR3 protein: CASRDRAYEQYF. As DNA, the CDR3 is TGCGCCAGCAGGGACAGGGCCTACGAGCAGTACTTC.

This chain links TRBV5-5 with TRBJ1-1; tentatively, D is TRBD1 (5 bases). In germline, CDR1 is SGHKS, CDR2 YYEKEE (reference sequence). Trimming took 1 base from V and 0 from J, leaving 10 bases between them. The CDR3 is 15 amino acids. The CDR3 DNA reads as TGTGCCAGCAGCTTGCTAGGACATCTGAACACTGAAGCTTTCTTT. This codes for CASSLLGHLNTEAFF.

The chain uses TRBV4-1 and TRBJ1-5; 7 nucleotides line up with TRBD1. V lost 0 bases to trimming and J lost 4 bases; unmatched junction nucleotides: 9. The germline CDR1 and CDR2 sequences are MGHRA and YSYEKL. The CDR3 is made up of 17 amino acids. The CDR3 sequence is CASSQDRDRALNQPQHF. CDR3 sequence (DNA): TGCGCCAGCAGCCAAGATCGCGACAGGGCCCTAAATCAGCCCCAGCATTTT.

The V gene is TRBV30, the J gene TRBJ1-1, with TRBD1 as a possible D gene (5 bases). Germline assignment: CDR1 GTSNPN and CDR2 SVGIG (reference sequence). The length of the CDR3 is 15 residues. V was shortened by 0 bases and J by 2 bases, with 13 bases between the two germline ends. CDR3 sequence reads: CAWSVPGTVNTEAFF. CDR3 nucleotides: TGTGCCTGGAGTGTACCCGGGACGGTCAACACTGAAGCTTTCTTT.

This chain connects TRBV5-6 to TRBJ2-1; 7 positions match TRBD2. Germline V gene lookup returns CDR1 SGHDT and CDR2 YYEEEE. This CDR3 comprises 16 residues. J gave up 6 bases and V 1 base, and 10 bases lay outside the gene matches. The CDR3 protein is CASSLLRSSGGNEQFF. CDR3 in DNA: TGTGCCAGCAGCTTGCTAAGGTCTAGCGGCGGCAATGAGCAGTTCTTC.

This CDR3 is CARTGMNTGELFF. For the CDR3, the DNA is TGTGCCAGAACAGGGATGAACACCGGGGAGCTGTTTTTT. The chain recombines TRBV2 with TRBJ2-2; TRBD1 might be the D (6 bases). The CDR3 length is 13 residues. Trimming took off 9 bases at V and 1 base at J, with 9 bases between the two ends. Per germline, CDR1 SNHLY and CDR2 FYNNEI. Complete variable domain (other parts from reference TRBV2 and TRBJ2-2): EPEVTQTPSHQVTQMGQEVILRCVPISNHLYFYWYRQILGQKVEFLVSFYNNEISEKSEIFDDQFSVERPDGSNFTLKIRSTKLEDSAMYFCARTGMNTGELFFGEGSRLTVL.

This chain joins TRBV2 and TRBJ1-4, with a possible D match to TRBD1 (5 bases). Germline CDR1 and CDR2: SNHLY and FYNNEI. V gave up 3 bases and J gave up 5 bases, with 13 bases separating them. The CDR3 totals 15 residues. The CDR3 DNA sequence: TGTGCCAGCAGTGATCTACGGGGACCCAATGAAAAACTGTTTTTT. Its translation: CASSDLRGPNEKLFF.

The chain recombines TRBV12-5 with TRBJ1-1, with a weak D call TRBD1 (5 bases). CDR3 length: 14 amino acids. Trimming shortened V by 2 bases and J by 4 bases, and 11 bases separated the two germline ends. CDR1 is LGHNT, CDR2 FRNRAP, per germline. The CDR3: CASGLSRGSTEAFF. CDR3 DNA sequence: TGTGCTAGTGGTTTGAGTCGGGGGAGCACTGAAGCTTTCTTT.

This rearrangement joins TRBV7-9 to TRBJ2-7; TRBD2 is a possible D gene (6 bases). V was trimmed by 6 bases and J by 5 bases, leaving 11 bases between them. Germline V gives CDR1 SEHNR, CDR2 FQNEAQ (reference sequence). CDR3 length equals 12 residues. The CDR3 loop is CASSPPGDEQYF. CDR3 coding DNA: TGTGCCAGCAGTCCGCCGGGGGACGAGCAGTACTTC.

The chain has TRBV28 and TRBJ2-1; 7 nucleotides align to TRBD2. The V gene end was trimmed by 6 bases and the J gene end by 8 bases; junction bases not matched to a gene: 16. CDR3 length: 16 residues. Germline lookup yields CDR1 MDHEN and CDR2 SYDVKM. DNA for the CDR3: TGTGCCAGCAGACCACCGGGACTATCGTTTTTGGATGAGCAGTTCTTC. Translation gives CASRPPGLSFLDEQFF.

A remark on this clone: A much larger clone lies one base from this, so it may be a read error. The CDR3 DNA reads TGTGCCAGCAGCTTAGCTTCCAGCGGGGGGCCAGATAACTACGAGCAGTGCTTC. Its translation: CASSLASSGGPDNYEQCF. V gene TRBV7-9 combines with J gene TRBJ2-7; 9 bases align to TRBD2. Germline assignment: CDR1 SEHNR and CDR2 FQNEAQ (reference sequence). CDR3 length: 18 amino acids.